The T cell receptor (beta chain) under discussion was sequenced for a study of T cell responses to AZD1222 COVID-19 vaccine. The protocol was immunoSEQ multiplex PCR, while the TCRdb copy is restricted to in-frame clones and leaves out a portion. The sample has roughly 130,000 clones; around 94% are singletons. Germline CDR1 reads GTSNPN; CDR2 reads SVGIG (reference sequence). The CDR3 consists of 14 residues. The germline V and J ends were trimmed by 3 bases and 6 bases, with 15 bases remaining between them. This sequence was found in an adult in good health. Here the sequenced sample was peripheral blood, taken on day 0 of AZD1222 vaccination. The chain is built from TRBV30 and TRBJ2-1; D perhaps matches TRBD2 (5 bases). CDR3 sequence reads: CAWSFGPSTNEQFF. DNA for the CDR3: TGTGCCTGGAGCTTTGGGCCTAGCACCAATGAGCAGTTCTTC.